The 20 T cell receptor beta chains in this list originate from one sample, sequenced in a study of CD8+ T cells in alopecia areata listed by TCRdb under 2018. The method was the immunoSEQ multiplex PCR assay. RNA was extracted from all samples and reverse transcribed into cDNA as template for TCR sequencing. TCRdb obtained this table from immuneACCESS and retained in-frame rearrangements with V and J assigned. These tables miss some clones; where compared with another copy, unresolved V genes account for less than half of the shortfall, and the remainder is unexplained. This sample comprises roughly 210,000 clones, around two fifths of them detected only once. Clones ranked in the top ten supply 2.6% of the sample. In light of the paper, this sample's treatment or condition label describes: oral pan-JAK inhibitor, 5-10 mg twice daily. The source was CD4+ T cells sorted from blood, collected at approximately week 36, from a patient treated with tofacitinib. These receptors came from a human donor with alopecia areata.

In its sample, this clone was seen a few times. This CDR3 is CASSIDRGAGVNEQFF. In DNA, the CDR3 is TGTGCCAGTAGTATAGATAGAGGAGCGGGAGTCAATGAGCAGTTCTTC. The rearrangement joins TRBV19 to TRBJ2-1; 8 nucleotides align to TRBD2. Trimming cost V 0 bases and J 6 bases; bases outside gene matches: 7. The CDR3 runs to 16 residues. The germline V gene has CDR1 LNHDA and CDR2 SQIVND (reference sequence).

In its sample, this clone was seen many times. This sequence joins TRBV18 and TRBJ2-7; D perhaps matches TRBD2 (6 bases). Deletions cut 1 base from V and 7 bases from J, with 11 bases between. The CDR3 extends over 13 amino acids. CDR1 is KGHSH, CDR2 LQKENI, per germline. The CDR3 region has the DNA TGTGCCAGCTCACCACTGGGGGGAGTGGAGCAGTACTTC. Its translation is CASSPLGGVEQYF.

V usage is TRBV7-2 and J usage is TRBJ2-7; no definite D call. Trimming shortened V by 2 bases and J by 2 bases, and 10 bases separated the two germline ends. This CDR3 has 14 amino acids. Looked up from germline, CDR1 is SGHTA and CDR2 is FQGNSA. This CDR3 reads CASSLSGHAYEQYF. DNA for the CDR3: TGTGCCAGCAGCTTATCAGGCCACGCCTACGAGCAGTACTTC.

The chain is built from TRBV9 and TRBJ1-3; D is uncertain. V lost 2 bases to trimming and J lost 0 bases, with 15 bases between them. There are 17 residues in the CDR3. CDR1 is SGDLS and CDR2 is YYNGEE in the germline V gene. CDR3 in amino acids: CASSVLPGASSGNTIYF. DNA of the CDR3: TGTGCCAGCAGCGTGTTACCGGGAGCAAGCTCTGGAAACACCATATATTTT.

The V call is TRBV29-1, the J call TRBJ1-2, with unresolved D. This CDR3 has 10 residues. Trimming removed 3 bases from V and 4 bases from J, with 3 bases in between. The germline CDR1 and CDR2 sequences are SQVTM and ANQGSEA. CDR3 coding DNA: TGCAGCGTTGACACCTATGGCTACACCTTC. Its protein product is CSVDTYGYTF.

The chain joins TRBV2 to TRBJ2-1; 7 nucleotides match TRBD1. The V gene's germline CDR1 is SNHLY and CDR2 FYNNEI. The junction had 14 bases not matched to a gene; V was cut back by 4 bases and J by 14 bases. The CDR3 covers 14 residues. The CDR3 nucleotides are TGTGCCAGCAGTGTAGGGACAGCCGGAGCGGCGGAGTTCTTC. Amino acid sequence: CASSVGTAGAAEFF.

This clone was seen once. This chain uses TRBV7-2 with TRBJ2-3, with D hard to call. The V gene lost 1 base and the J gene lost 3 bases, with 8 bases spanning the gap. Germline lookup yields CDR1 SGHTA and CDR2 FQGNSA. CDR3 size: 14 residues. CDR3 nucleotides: TGTGCCAGCAGCTTAGGGGCTCAGACAGATACGCAGTATTTT. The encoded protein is CASSLGAQTDTQYF.

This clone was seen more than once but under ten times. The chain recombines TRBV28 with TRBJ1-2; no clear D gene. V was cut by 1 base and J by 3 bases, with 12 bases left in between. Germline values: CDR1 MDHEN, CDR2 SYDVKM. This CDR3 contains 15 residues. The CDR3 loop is CASSLSPRRDYGYTF. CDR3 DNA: TGTGCCAGCAGTTTATCCCCTAGGAGAGACTATGGCTACACCTTC.

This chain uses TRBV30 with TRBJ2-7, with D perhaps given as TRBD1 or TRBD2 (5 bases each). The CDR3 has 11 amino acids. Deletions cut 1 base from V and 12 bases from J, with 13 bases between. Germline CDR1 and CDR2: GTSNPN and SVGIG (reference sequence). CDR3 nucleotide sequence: TGTGCCTGGAGTGCCTCCGGGACCATGTACTTC. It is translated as CAWSASGTMYF.

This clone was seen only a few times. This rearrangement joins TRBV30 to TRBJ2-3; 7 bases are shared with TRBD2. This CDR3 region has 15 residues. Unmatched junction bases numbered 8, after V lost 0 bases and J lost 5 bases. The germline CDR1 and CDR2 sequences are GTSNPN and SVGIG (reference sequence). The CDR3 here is CAWSVTSGMVDTQYF. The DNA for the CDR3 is TGTGCCTGGAGTGTTACCAGCGGGATGGTAGATACGCAGTATTTT.

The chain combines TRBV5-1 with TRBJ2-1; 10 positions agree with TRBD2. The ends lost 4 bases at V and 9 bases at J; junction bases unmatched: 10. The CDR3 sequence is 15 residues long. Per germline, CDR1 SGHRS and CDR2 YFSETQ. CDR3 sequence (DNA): TGCGCCAGCAGCCAAGAGCTAGCGGGAGTAAGTGAGCAGTTCTTC. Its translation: CASSQELAGVSEQFF.

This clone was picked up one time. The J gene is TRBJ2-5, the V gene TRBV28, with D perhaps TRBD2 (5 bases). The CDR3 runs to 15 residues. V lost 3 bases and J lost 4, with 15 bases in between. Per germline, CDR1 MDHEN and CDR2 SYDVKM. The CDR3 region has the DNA TGTGCCAGCAGTTTCTTTAGAGGTGGGAGAGAGACCCAGTACTTC. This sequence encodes CASSFFRGGRETQYF.

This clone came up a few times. The CDR3 nucleotides are TGTGCCAGCAGCTTAAGTCTTACAGAGACCCAGTACTTC. Translating gives CASSLSLTETQYF. The gene calls are TRBV7-2 and TRBJ2-5, with D uncertain. Per germline, CDR1 SGHTA and CDR2 FQGNSA. Trimming took off 2 bases at V and 4 bases at J, with 8 bases between the two ends. This CDR3 comprises 13 residues.

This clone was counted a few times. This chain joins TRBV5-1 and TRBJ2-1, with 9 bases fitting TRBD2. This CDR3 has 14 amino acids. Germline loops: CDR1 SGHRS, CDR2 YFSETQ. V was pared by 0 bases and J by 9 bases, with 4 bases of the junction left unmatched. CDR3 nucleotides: TGCGCCAGCAGCTTGGATGGTAGCGGGAGTGAGCAGTTCTTC. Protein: CASSLDGSGSEQFF.

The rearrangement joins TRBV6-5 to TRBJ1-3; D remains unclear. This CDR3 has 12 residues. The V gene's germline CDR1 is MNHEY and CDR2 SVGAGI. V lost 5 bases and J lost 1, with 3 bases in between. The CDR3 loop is CASSVSGNTIYF. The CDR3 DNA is TGTGCCAGCAGTGTTTCTGGAAACACCATATATTTT.

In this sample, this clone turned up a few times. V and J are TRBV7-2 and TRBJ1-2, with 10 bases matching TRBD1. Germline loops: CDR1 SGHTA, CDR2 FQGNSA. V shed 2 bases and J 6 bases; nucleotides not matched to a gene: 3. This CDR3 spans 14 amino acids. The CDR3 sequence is CASSLRTGGNGYTF. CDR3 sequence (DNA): TGTGCCAGCAGCTTACGGACAGGGGGGAATGGCTACACCTTC.

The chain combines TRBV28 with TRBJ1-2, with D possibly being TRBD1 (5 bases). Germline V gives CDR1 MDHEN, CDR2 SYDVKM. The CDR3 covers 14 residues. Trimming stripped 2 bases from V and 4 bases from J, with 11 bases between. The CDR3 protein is CASSLGDQSYGYTF. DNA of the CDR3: TGTGCCAGCAGTTTAGGGGACCAAAGCTATGGCTACACCTTC.

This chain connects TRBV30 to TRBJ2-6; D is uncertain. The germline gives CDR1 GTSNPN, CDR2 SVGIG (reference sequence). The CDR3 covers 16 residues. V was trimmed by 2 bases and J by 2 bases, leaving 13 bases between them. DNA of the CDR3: TGTGCCTGGAGTTTCTTGATTAGTCCTGGGGCCAACGTCCTGACTTTC. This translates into CAWSFLISPGANVLTF.

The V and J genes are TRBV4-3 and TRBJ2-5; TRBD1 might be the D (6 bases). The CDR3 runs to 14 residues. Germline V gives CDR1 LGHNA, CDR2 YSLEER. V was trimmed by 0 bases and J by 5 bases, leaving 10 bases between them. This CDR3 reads CASSQDPRGETQYF. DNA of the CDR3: TGCGCCAGCAGCCAAGATCCGAGGGGGGAGACCCAGTACTTC.

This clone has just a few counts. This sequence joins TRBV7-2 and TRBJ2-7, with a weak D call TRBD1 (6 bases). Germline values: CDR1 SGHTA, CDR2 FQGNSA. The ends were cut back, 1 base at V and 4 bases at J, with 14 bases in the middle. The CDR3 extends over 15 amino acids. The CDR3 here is CASSLGPGDSYEQYF. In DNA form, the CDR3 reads TGTGCCAGCAGCTTAGGCCCAGGGGATTCGTACGAGCAGTACTTC.